The rows below give T cell receptor beta chains drawn from one sample of a study of blood T cells in healthy people across ages. TCRdb redid the calling of the 5' RACE reads with MiXCR, one entry per CDR3 protein. The table includes some 670,000 distinct CDR3 sequences, 52% detected once. Sequencing used blood. The receptors were sampled from a woman older than 75 in good health. Each CDR3 is given with its conserved first and last residue. Each record gives: J gene, V gene, D gene, clone size, CDR3 protein, CDR3 DNA. A D gene is named only where the DNA matches it firmly. Size tells how often a clone was seen (once, few, many) or the class of an expanded clone, and some rows leave it out.

>TRBJ2-2|TRBV12-3/TRBV12-4|TRBD1|few
CASSIDRGTGELFF
TGTGCCAGCAGTATTGACAGGGGGACCGGGGAGCTGTTTTTT
>TRBJ2-7|TRBV20-1|TRBD1|-
CSAEGDRGNEQYF
TGCAGTGCTGAGGGGGACAGGGGTAACGAGCAGTACTTC
>TRBJ1-5|TRBV4-3|-|-
CASSQIVDQPQHF
TGCGCCAGCAGCCAGATAGTGGATCAGCCCCAGCATTTT
>TRBJ2-1|TRBV5-1|-|-
CVSSSSPRTSYNERFF
TGCGTCAGCAGCTCCAGTCCGCGGACCTCCTACAATGAGCGGTTCTTC
>TRBJ2-5|TRBV20-1|-|-
CSARERGRSQETQYF
TGCAGTGCTAGAGAACGAGGCAGGAGCCAAGAGACCCAGTACTTC
>TRBJ2-1|TRBV7-9|-|-
CASSLVGTDEQFF
TGTGCCAGCAGCTTAGTTGGGACGGATGAGCAGTTCTTC
>TRBJ2-1|TRBV3-1|-|few
CASSQAGGSSYNEQFF
TGTGCCAGCAGCCAAGCGGGCGGATCCTCCTACAATGAGCAGTTCTTC
>TRBJ2-5|TRBV24-1|-|-
CATQPTGGRETQYF
TGTGCCACCCAACCCACCGGCGGACGGGAGACCCAGTACTTC
>TRBJ1-2|TRBV27|-|-
CASTGTQNYGYTF
TGTGCCAGCACGGGGACCCAAAACTATGGCTACACCTTC
>TRBJ1-5|TRBV15|TRBD1|-
CATSRDHRTGQSQHF
TGTGCCACCAGCAGAGATCATCGGACAGGACAATCACAGCATTTT
>TRBJ2-3|TRBV7-9|-|-
CTSSLGVDTQYF
TGTACCAGCAGCTTAGGGGTGGATACGCAGTATTTT
>TRBJ2-1|TRBV6-2/TRBV6-3|TRBD2|-
CASSYSGLAGRAQQFF
TGTGCCAGCAGTTATTCAGGACTAGCGGGTCGGGCCCAGCAGTTCTTC
>TRBJ1-1|TRBV4-1|-|-
CASSLQDRSEAFF
TGCGCCAGCAGCCTCCAAGATCGCAGTGAAGCTTTCTTT
>TRBJ2-1|TRBV11-3|-|once
CASSWVTGSLNEQFF
TGTGCCAGCAGCTGGGTTACGGGCTCACTCAATGAGCAGTTCTTC
>TRBJ2-7|TRBV9|-|many
CASSVGGDSSTYEQYF
TGTGCCAGCAGCGTAGGGGGGGACAGTTCGACCTACGAGCAGTACTTC
>TRBJ2-3|TRBV10-3|-|many
CAIAGQTSTDTQYF
TGTGCCATCGCGGGACAAACTAGCACAGATACGCAGTATTTT
>TRBJ2-7|TRBV29-1|-|few
CSVEGDGAYEQYF
TGCAGCGTTGAAGGTGACGGGGCCTACGAGCAGTACTTC
>TRBJ2-5|TRBV6-2/TRBV6-3|-|many
CASSQRNQETQYF
TGTGCCAGCAGCCAGAGAAACCAAGAGACCCAGTACTTC
>TRBJ2-1|TRBV20-1|TRBD1|-
CSAPKTGEYEQFF
TGCAGTGCTCCAAAAACAGGGGAATATGAGCAGTTCTTC
>TRBJ2-1|TRBV7-3|-|few
CASSSARERGNEQFF
TGTGCCAGCAGCTCGGCCCGGGAGAGGGGAAATGAGCAGTTCTTC
>TRBJ2-3|TRBV12-5|-|many
CASALGPPRSDTQYF
TGTGCTAGTGCCCTTGGGCCTCCAAGGTCAGATACGCAGTATTTT
>TRBJ2-3|TRBV4-1|TRBD1|many
CASSQTRGNTQYF
TGCGCCAGCAGCCAAACCAGGGGGAATACGCAGTATTTT
>TRBJ2-3|TRBV4-2|TRBD2|few
CASSQDDLAGGRSQYF
TGTGCCAGCAGCCAAGACGACCTAGCGGGGGGGCGGTCGCAGTATTTT
>TRBJ2-3|TRBV5-1|TRBD2|-
CASISGRTGTSGTVDTQYF
TGCGCCAGCATCTCTGGGCGGACCGGGACTAGCGGGACCGTTGATACGCAGTATTTT
>TRBJ1-1|TRBV12-3/TRBV12-4|-|-
CASSLRDGARGAFF
TGTGCCAGCAGTTTGCGGGACGGGGCTAGGGGAGCTTTCTTT
>TRBJ1-5|TRBV12-3/TRBV12-4|-|few
CASSKDQPQHF
TGTGCCAGCAGTAAAGATCAGCCCCAGCATTTT
>TRBJ2-7|TRBV2|-|-
CASFADSSYEQYF
TGTGCCAGCTTTGCGGACAGCTCCTACGAGCAGTACTTC
>TRBJ1-2|TRBV20-1|-|-
CSAAPTRATNYGCTF
TGCAGTGCTGCCCCCACCAGGGCCACCAACTATGGCTGCACCTTC
>TRBJ1-5|TRBV3-1|-|-
CASSPAVAQPQHF
TGTGCCAGCAGCCCCGCCGTGGCTCAGCCCCAGCATTTT
>TRBJ2-1|TRBV5-1|-|many
CASSPQPPNEQFF
TGCGCCAGCAGCCCCCAACCCCCGAATGAGCAGTTCTTC
>TRBJ2-7|TRBV19|-|-
CASGRQNNEQYF
TGTGCCAGTGGTCGACAGAACAATGAGCAGTACTTC
>TRBJ2-2|TRBV12-3/TRBV12-4|-|-
CASSFPRETNTGELFF
TGTGCCAGCAGTTTTCCACGGGAGACGAACACCGGGGAGCTGTTTTTT
>TRBJ2-1|TRBV6-2/TRBV6-3|TRBD2|many
CATYSGTSSNEQFF
TGTGCCACCTACTCCGGGACTAGCTCAAATGAGCAGTTCTTC
>TRBJ2-1|TRBV29-1|-|-
CSVESRHNEQFF
TGCAGCGTTGAATCGCGGCACAATGAGCAGTTCTTC
>TRBJ2-2|TRBV24-1|TRBD1|-
CATSRQGADTGELFF
TGTGCCACCAGTAGACAGGGGGCTGACACCGGGGAGCTGTTTTTT
>TRBJ1-1|TRBV7-8|-|-
CASSLRAGANTEAFF
TGTGCCAGCAGCTTACGAGCAGGGGCGAACACTGAAGCTTTCTTT
>TRBJ1-1|TRBV12-3/TRBV12-4|-|few
CASGRLQGGGTEAFF
TGTGCCAGCGGCAGGCTCCAGGGTGGCGGCACTGAAGCTTTCTTT
>TRBJ1-1|TRBV29-1|-|few
CSGGQIAEAFF
TGCAGCGGCGGACAGATCGCTGAAGCTTTCTTT
>TRBJ2-7|TRBV20-1|-|-
CSGGLEFEQYF
TGCAGTGGTGGGCTAGAATTCGAGCAGTACTTC
>TRBJ2-4|TRBV9|-|-
CASSVGSQAKNIQYF
TGTGCCAGCAGCGTAGGTTCCCAGGCCAAAAACATTCAGTACTTC
>TRBJ2-3|TRBV3-1|-|-
CASSQDGRPRDTQYF
TGTGCCAGCAGCCAAGATGGACGTCCCAGAGATACGCAGTATTTT
>TRBJ1-2|TRBV3-1|-|-
CGSSQVDSYGYTF
TGTGGCAGCAGCCAAGTCGACAGCTATGGCTACACCTTC
>TRBJ2-1|TRBV7-2|TRBD2|-
CASSGGGRNEQFF
TGTGCCAGCAGTGGGGGGGGTAGGAATGAGCAGTTCTTC
>TRBJ1-1|TRBV2|-|few
CATQKGGAGTEAFF
TGTGCCACTCAAAAGGGGGGAGCGGGGACTGAAGCTTTCTTT
>TRBJ2-3|TRBV7-2|TRBD2|many
CASKYGGGVRTDTQYF
TGTGCCAGCAAATATGGCGGGGGGGTTCGCACAGATACGCAGTATTTT
>TRBJ2-5|TRBV27|-|-
CASSTRDGTLETQYF
TGTGCCAGCAGTACCCGGGACGGAACGTTAGAGACCCAGTACTTC
>TRBJ2-2|TRBV5-5|-|-
CASSSLTRSNTGELFF
TGTGCCAGCAGCTCGCTAACCCGATCAAACACCGGGGAGCTGTTTTTT
>TRBJ2-1|TRBV10-3|-|-
CAISEYRSGSRTNEQFF
TGTGCCATCAGTGAGTACAGGTCGGGTTCCAGGACTAATGAGCAGTTCTTC
>TRBJ2-2|TRBV10-2|TRBD1|-
CASSGTGRTGELFF
TGCGCCAGCAGTGGGACAGGGCGAACCGGGGAGCTGTTTTTT
>TRBJ2-6|TRBV2|-|-
CASSAQGSGANVLTF
TGTGCCAGCAGCGCACAGGGCTCTGGGGCCAACGTCCTGACTTTC
>TRBJ2-7|TRBV20-1|TRBD1|-
CSARHDLGQGYEQYF
TGCAGTGCTAGACACGACCTGGGACAGGGATACGAGCAGTACTTC
>TRBJ1-2|TRBV28|-|-
CASRLGGNYGYTF
TGTGCCAGCCGCCTTGGGGGAAACTATGGCTACACCTTC